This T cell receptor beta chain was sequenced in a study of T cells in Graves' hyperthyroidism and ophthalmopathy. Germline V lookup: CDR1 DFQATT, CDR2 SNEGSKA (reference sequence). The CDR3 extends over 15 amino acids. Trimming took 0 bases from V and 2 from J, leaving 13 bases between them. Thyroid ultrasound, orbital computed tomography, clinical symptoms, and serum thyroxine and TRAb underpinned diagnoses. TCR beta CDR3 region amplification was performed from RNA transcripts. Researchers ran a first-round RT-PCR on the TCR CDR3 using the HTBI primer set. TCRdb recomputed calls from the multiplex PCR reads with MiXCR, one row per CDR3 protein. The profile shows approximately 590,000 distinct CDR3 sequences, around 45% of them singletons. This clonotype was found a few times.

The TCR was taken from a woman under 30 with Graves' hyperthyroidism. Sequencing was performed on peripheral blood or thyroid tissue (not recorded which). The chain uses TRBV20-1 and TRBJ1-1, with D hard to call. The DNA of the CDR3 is TGCAGTGCTAGAGACTTCGGGTCCTCTAACACTGAAGCTTTCTTT. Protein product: CSARDFGSSNTEAFF.